The 17 T cell receptor beta chains below come from one sample, sequenced in a study of T cells after yellow fever vaccination. TCRdb re-derived calls from the 5' RACE reads in MiXCR, one entry per CDR3 protein. The table has some 500,000 distinct CDR3 sequences, less than 15% seen once. The sample here was PBMCs, taken on the day of the yellow fever booster vaccination. The source is a young man who received the YFV17D yellow fever vaccine.

This clonotype was found a few times. V gene TRBV12-3 or TRBV12-4 combines with J gene TRBJ1-4; D might be TRBD1 (6 bases). The V and J ends lost 7 bases and 2 bases respectively, with 20 bases between them. The CDR3 is 17 amino acids. DNA of the CDR3: TGTGCCAGCACCCAAGGTCTTGGGGGCCGGACTAATGAAAAACTGTTTTTT. Its translation: CASTQGLGGRTNEKLFF.

The CDR3 protein is CASSHRLTGPYEQYF. DNA for the CDR3: TGTGCCAGCAGTCACCGGCTGACAGGGCCCTACGAGCAGTACTTC. The rearrangement uses TRBV6-2 or TRBV6-3 and TRBJ2-7, with TRBD1 matching over 7 bases. The CDR3 runs 15 residues. Germline trimming cut 5 bases from V and 2 bases from J; bases unmatched to any gene: 9. CDR1 and CDR2 from the germline V gene are MNHEY and SVGEGT.

This clonotype came up a few times. This chain links TRBV5-6 with TRBJ1-4, with D unclear. The CDR3 covers 14 residues. Trimming pared 0 bases from V and 4 bases from J, leaving 7 bases between. Germline assignment: CDR1 SGHDT and CDR2 YYEEEE. CDR3 bases: TGTGCCAGCAGCTTGGTGGGGAATAATGAAAAACTGTTTTTT. Its protein product is CASSLVGNNEKLFF.

A few counts support this clonotype. For the CDR3, the DNA is TGCGCCAGCAGCCAAGGCTCGTTAGCGGGAGCGGGCAATGAGCAGTTCTTC. Amino acid sequence: CASSQGSLAGAGNEQFF. The chain has TRBV4-1 and TRBJ2-1; 9 nucleotides align to TRBD2. The CDR3 consists of 17 residues. The V segment lost 1 base and the J segment 6 bases; nucleotides outside the gene matches: 10. Germline V gene data show CDR1 as MGHRA and CDR2 as YSYEKL.

This clonotype was counted a few times. The V and J genes are TRBV20-1 and TRBJ2-1; 9 bases are shared with TRBD2. The junction had 9 bases not matched to a gene; V was cut back by 3 bases and J by 6 bases. CDR1 and CDR2 (germline): DFQATT, SNEGSKA (reference sequence). The CDR3 covers 15 residues. The CDR3 spells CSASDQRGAFNEQFF. CDR3 DNA: TGCAGTGCTAGCGATCAGCGGGGGGCCTTCAATGAGCAGTTCTTC.

This clonotype was picked up many times. The chain recombines TRBV5-1 with TRBJ2-5; either TRBD1 or TRBD2 may supply D (5 bases each). CDR3 length: 14 amino acids. Trimming took 4 bases from V and 2 from J, leaving 12 bases between them. The germline V gene encodes CDR1 SGHRS and CDR2 YFSETQ. CDR3 bases: TGCGCCAGCAGCGCCGGGACGCCTCAAGAGACCCAGTACTTC. Translation gives CASSAGTPQETQYF.

The chain recombines TRBV5-1 with TRBJ1-5, with 7 bases identical to TRBD1. V lost 0 bases and J lost 4; bases outside the gene matches: 1. Germline lookup yields CDR1 SGHRS and CDR2 YFSETQ. The length of the CDR3 is 14 residues. CDR3 protein: CASSLGGQNQPQHF. CDR3 nucleotide sequence: TGCGCCAGCAGCTTGGGGGGACAGAATCAGCCCCAGCATTTT.

The chain employs TRBV19 and TRBJ2-2; D is unresolved. Trimming removed 1 base at V and 6 bases at J, with 12 bases between. The CDR3 runs 15 residues. Germline V gene lookup returns CDR1 LNHDA and CDR2 SQIVND (reference sequence). The CDR3 DNA reads TGTGCCAGTAGTATAGGCCTCGCGTCTCCCGGGGAGCTGTTTTTT. Protein: CASSIGLASPGELFF. Filled out from reference TRBV19 and TRBJ2-2, the complete variable domain reads DGGITQSPKYLFRKEGQNVTLSCEQNLNHDAMYWYRQDPGQGLRLIYYSQIVNDFQKGDIAEGYSVSREKKESFPLTVTSAQKNPTAFYLCASSIGLASPGELFFGEGSRLTVL.

Only a few counts were recorded for this clonotype. This chain links TRBV7-2 with TRBJ2-7, with D possibly TRBD1 on 5 matching bases. This CDR3 has 14 amino acids. Germline loops: CDR1 SGHTA, CDR2 FQGNSA. The V end was cut by 5 bases, the J end by 0 bases, with 11 bases between. The CDR3 protein is CASSILGDSYEQYF. CDR3 DNA: TGTGCCAGCAGCATCCTAGGGGACTCCTACGAGCAGTACTTC.

This chain connects TRBV6-2 or TRBV6-3 to TRBJ2-1; tentatively, D is TRBD2 (5 bases). The CDR3 length is 14 residues. V was pared by 6 bases and J by 6 bases, with 15 bases between. Germline lookup yields CDR1 MNHEY and CDR2 SVGEGT. CDR3 sequence reads: CASRYRRDFNEQFF. CDR3 in DNA: TGTGCCAGCAGATACCGCCGGGATTTCAATGAGCAGTTCTTC.

V gene TRBV20-1 combines with J gene TRBJ2-5, with D unclear. CDR3 length: 13 amino acids. CDR1 and CDR2 from the germline V gene are DFQATT and SNEGSKA (reference sequence). Trimming shortened V by 5 bases and J by 4 bases, and 14 bases separated the two germline ends. The CDR3 region is CSALFDTRETQYF. CDR3 nucleotides: TGCAGTGCTCTATTCGACACGAGAGAGACCCAGTACTTC.

The rearrangement uses TRBV4-3 and TRBJ2-1; 10 bases line up with TRBD2. V was pared by 0 bases and J by 7 bases, with 9 bases of the junction left unmatched. The CDR3 runs 17 residues. Germline V gene lookup returns CDR1 LGHNA and CDR2 YSLEER. The CDR3 protein is CASSQDVILAGANEQFF. Here the CDR3 DNA reads TGCGCCAGCAGCCAAGATGTAATCCTAGCGGGAGCTAATGAGCAGTTCTTC.

This clonotype was seen a few times. This sequence joins TRBV15 and TRBJ2-7; tentatively, D is TRBD2 (5 bases). The CDR3 is 13 amino acids. Deletions cut 3 bases from V and 6 bases from J, with 12 bases between. In germline, CDR1 is LNHNV, CDR2 YYDKDF (reference sequence). The CDR3 spells CATSSVSGPEQYF. DNA for the CDR3: TGTGCCACCAGCAGCGTCAGCGGCCCCGAGCAGTACTTC.

This clonotype appeared a few times. In DNA form, the CDR3 reads TGTGCCAGCAGCTCACTAGCGCTAACCTACAATGAGCAGTTCTTC. This encodes CASSSLALTYNEQFF. The chain uses TRBV7-6 and TRBJ2-1; 7 nucleotides align to TRBD2. The CDR3 runs 15 residues. The germline V gene encodes CDR1 SGHVS and CDR2 FNYEAQ. Germline trimming cut 4 bases from V and 2 bases from J; bases unmatched to any gene: 5.

For the CDR3, the DNA is TGTGCCAGCAGCATCGGGTTCGGAGCGGGAGTAAGGGAGCAGTACTTC. It encodes CASSIGFGAGVREQYF. This chain joins TRBV7-9 and TRBJ2-7, with 8 positions matching TRBD2. The germline V gene encodes CDR1 SEHNR and CDR2 FQNEAQ (reference sequence). This CDR3 comprises 16 residues. The V and J ends lost 5 bases and 7 bases, in that order; junction bases with no gene match: 16.

The sample holds many counts of this clonotype. This sequence joins TRBV7-9 and TRBJ2-1; D could derive from TRBD1 or TRBD2 (5 bases each). The length of the CDR3 is 14 residues. Germline V gene lookup returns CDR1 SEHNR and CDR2 FQNEAQ (reference sequence). Trimming took 5 bases from V and 0 from J, leaving 8 bases between them. The CDR3 sequence is CASSPRGSYNEQFF. For the CDR3, the DNA is TGTGCCAGCAGCCCGAGGGGCTCCTACAATGAGCAGTTCTTC.

In this sample, this clonotype turned up a few times. The junction shows a germline mismatch at one end, possibly a read error. This chain links TRBV12-3 or TRBV12-4 with TRBJ2-7, with D possibly TRBD2 on 5 matching bases. The CDR3 runs 14 residues. Written as DNA, the CDR3 is TGTGCCAGCAGTTTATGGGCTAGCTCCGACGAGCAGTACTTC. Translating it yields CASSLWASSDEQYF.